These T cell receptor beta chains were read from a single sample in a study of T cells in Graves' hyperthyroidism and ophthalmopathy. TCRdb used MiXCR to reprocess the multiplex PCR reads, holding one entry per CDR3 protein. The sample contains about 640,000 distinct CDR3 sequences, less than 25% of which appear only once. Sequenced input: blood. The receptors were sampled from a young man with Graves' ophthalmopathy. Both conserved end residues are part of each CDR3. The D gene is left open where the match is weak. A clone size is listed for some rows: how often the clone was seen (once, few, many), or a class if it is expanded.

TRBD1,TRBV5-1,TRBJ1-1,many,CASSFGATTGAGNTEAFF,TGCGCCAGCAGCTTCGGGGCCACCACAGGGGCGGGGAACACTGAAGCTTTCTTT
NA,TRBV11-1,TRBJ2-2,many,CASSLGRMNTGELFF,TGTGCCAGCAGCTTAGGGCGGATGAACACCGGGGAGCTGTTTTTT
TRBD1,TRBV5-1,TRBJ2-3,NA,CASSSRIGTATDTQYF,TGCGCCAGCAGCTCAAGAATCGGGACAGCCACAGATACGCAGTATTTT
NA,TRBV7-2,TRBJ2-5,NA,CASSVERVVETQYF,TGTGCCAGCAGCGTCGAGAGAGTCGTGGAGACCCAGTACTTC
NA,TRBV20-1,TRBJ1-1,many,CRVGTNTEAFF,TGCAGGGTGGGGACGAACACTGAAGCTTTCTTT
NA,TRBV15,TRBJ1-1,NA,CATSRDSAPAFF,TGTGCCACCAGCAGAGATTCAGCTCCAGCTTTCTTT
TRBD1,TRBV7-3,TRBJ2-5,few,CASRRTGDEETQYF,TGTGCCAGCAGACGGACAGGGGACGAAGAGACCCAGTACTTC
TRBD1,TRBV14,TRBJ2-7,NA,CVVQGVSYEQYF,TGTGTGGTGCAGGGGGTCTCCTACGAGCAGTACTTC
NA,TRBV20-1,TRBJ1-5,NA,CSAHNPDGGYSQPQHF,TGCAGTGCTCACAACCCCGACGGGGGTTATAGTCAGCCCCAGCATTTT
TRBD2,TRBV7-9,TRBJ2-2,NA,CASSPTSGRAGGELFF,TGTGCCAGCAGCCCAACTAGCGGGAGGGCCGGCGGGGAGCTGTTTTTT
TRBD2,TRBV28,TRBJ2-7,many,CASSFMNIRTSGYPYEQYF,TGTGCCAGCAGTTTTATGAATATTCGGACTAGCGGATACCCCTACGAGCAGTACTTC
NA,TRBV11-2,TRBJ2-4,NA,CASSWTPRDLAKNIQYF,TGTGCCAGCAGCTGGACCCCCCGGGATTTAGCCAAAAACATTCAGTACTTC